This T cell receptor (beta chain) was retrieved from a study of T-cell memory formation after mild COVID-19. At the level of the study: The TCR clusters were mostly specific to one donor. General study results and limits: Unconfirmed was the SARS-CoV-2 specificity of second-wave clones that peaked on day 37. CD8+ contracting clones occupied EMRA, while CD4+ ones occupied mainly CM and EM.

As to this clonotype: Its antigen is not known. The junction shows a germline mismatch at one end, possibly a read error.

Germline CDR1 SNHLY, CDR2 FYNNEI. This CDR3 spans 8 amino acids. TCRdb re-called the 5' RACE reads with MiXCR, one entry per CDR3 protein. The sample yields 250,000 to 300,000 distinct CDR3 sequences, roughly 18% seen once. The sequencing sample was made of PBMCs or a T cell subset sorted from them (not recorded which). The rearrangement links TRBV2 to TRBJ2-1; D gene unclear. The clonotype originates from a man between 18 and 29 years old who had mild COVID-19 (a few samples of this study predate the infection). Cell type and time point are not known. The CDR3 DNA is TGTGCCAGCAGTGAAGCGTCATTC. As protein: CASSEASF.